This TCR beta chain originates from a study of tumor-infiltrating lymphocytes in oesophageal squamous cell carcinoma. The CDR3 has 14 amino acids. V shed 2 bases and J 8 bases; nucleotides not matched to a gene: 9. Germline V gives CDR1 SGHTS, CDR2 YDEGEE. TCRdb re-called the PCR reads with MiXCR, one entry per CDR3 protein. The sample yields 15,000 to 20,000 distinct CDR3 sequences, just over 40% seen once. This clonotype was seen many times. The receptor was isolated from a male donor with esophageal squamous cell carcinoma. What was sequenced was normal esophageal tissue next to the tumor. The gene calls are TRBV5-8 and TRBJ1-2; 7 nucleotides match TRBD1. CDR3 loop: CASSFETGYGGYTF. As DNA, the CDR3 is TGTGCCAGCAGCTTTGAGACAGGGTACGGAGGCTACACCTTC.